A single sample gave rise to the 25 T cell receptor beta chains below, sequenced in a study of CD8+ T cells in alopecia areata. Sequencing relied on a cDNA template that was reverse transcribed from extracted RNA. The protocol was immunoSEQ multiplex PCR, while the TCRdb copy is restricted to in-frame clones and leaves out a portion. The sample shows almost 250,000 clones, 67% of them seen only once. The specimen was CD4+ T cells sorted from blood, collected at week 0. Every receptor here comes from a human donor with alopecia areata.

The chain uses TRBV4-1 and TRBJ1-2; D is perhaps TRBD1 (5 bases). V was pared by 2 bases and J by 4 bases, with 17 bases between. CDR1 and CDR2 from the germline V gene are MGHRA and YSYEKL. This CDR3 is 16 amino acids long. The CDR3 region has the DNA TGCGCCAGCAGCCAACCCCCCGCAGGGAGTCTCTATGGCTACACCTTC. This translates into CASSQPPAGSLYGYTF.

This chain joins TRBV7-9 and TRBJ1-2; no clear D gene. Per germline, CDR1 SEHNR and CDR2 FQNEAQ (reference sequence). Trimming took off 4 bases at V and 5 bases at J, with 11 bases between the two ends. The CDR3 runs 13 residues. The CDR3 region has the DNA TGTGCCAGCAGCTCACACACAGCGTATGGCTACACCTTC. Translated, it gives CASSSHTAYGYTF.

This clone was recorded only once. The rearrangement links TRBV7-8 to TRBJ2-5, with D perhaps matching TRBD1 (5 bases). V lost 0 bases and J 5 bases, leaving 13 bases between the germline ends. Germline CDR1 SGHVS, CDR2 FQNEAQ. The CDR3 runs to 15 residues. CDR3 in DNA: TGTGCCAGCAGCTTAGCGATAGGGGAATGGGAGACCCAGTACTTC. This codes for CASSLAIGEWETQYF.

V usage is TRBV23-1 and J usage is TRBJ2-5; D gene uncertain. TRBV23-1 is sorted into the ORF group, with uncertain function. V was clipped by 3 bases and J by 1 base, with 12 bases between them. The CDR3 is 15 residues long. This CDR3 is CASSQPKRGQETQYF. CDR3 DNA sequence: TGCGCCAGCAGTCAGCCGAAGAGAGGCCAAGAGACCCAGTACTTC.

Remarks on this clone: One end of the junction fails to match germline, which may point to a read error. The rearrangement uses TRBV7-7 and TRBJ2-3; D perhaps matches TRBD2 (5 bases). This CDR3 region has 15 residues. CDR1 and CDR2 from the germline V gene are SSHAT and FNYEAQ (reference sequence). CDR3 loop: CASSRTLDRTDTQYF. The CDR3 DNA follows: TGTGCTAGCAGTCGGACTCTCGACCGCACAGATACGCAGTATTTT.

This clone was seen more than once but under ten times. The chain is built from TRBV29-1 and TRBJ2-5; weak D call: TRBD2 (5 bases). The CDR3 spans 14 residues. Germline V gene lookup returns CDR1 SQVTM and CDR2 ANQGSEA. V shed 4 bases and J shed 4 bases, with 16 bases lying between them. For the CDR3, the DNA is TGCAGCGTTGGTCCGGGGATGATACGAGAGACCCAGTACTTC. Protein product: CSVGPGMIRETQYF.

The CDR3 DNA is TGTGCCAGCAGCTTGAATTCGGGCAGGGATACGCAGTATTTT. It translates to CASSLNSGRDTQYF. V usage is TRBV13 and J usage is TRBJ2-3; D unresolved. This CDR3 region has 14 residues. The germline gives CDR1 PRHDT, CDR2 FYEKMQ (reference sequence). Trimming pared 3 bases from V and 6 bases from J, leaving 13 bases between.

A few counts support this clone. The CDR3 reads CASSLVPEAYEQYF. The DNA for the CDR3 is TGCGCCAGCAGCTTGGTACCAGAAGCCTACGAGCAGTACTTC. The rearrangement uses TRBV5-1 and TRBJ2-7; D is unclear. This CDR3 spans 14 amino acids. CDR1 and CDR2 (germline): SGHRS, YFSETQ. The V end lost 0 bases, the J end lost 2 bases, and 9 bases lay between the germline ends.

In DNA form, the CDR3 reads TGTGCCTGGAGTGTACTTGGACAGGGGAGACACTACGAGCAGTACTTC. As protein: CAWSVLGQGRHYEQYF. V is TRBV30 and J is TRBJ2-7; the match to TRBD1 covers 9 bases. The V gene end was trimmed by 0 bases and the J gene end by 3 bases; junction bases not matched to a gene: 9. Germline V gives CDR1 GTSNPN, CDR2 SVGIG (reference sequence). The CDR3 contains 16 residues.

The chain is built from TRBV7-2 and TRBJ1-5, with D possibly TRBD1 on 6 matching bases. V was shortened by 1 base and J by 2 bases, with 9 bases between the two germline ends. Germline CDR1 SGHTA, CDR2 FQGNSA. This CDR3 region has 15 residues. The CDR3 DNA sequence: TGTGCCAGCAGCTTAGTCAGGGGTGGCAATCAGCCCCAGCATTTT. The encoded protein is CASSLVRGGNQPQHF.

This chain uses TRBV29-1 with TRBJ1-1; D is undetermined. Germline V gene sequence: CDR1 SQVTM, CDR2 ANQGSEA. There are 13 residues in the CDR3. Deletions cut 6 bases from V and 2 bases from J, with 13 bases between. CDR3: CSVAGRANTEAFF. As DNA, the CDR3 is TGCAGCGTGGCCGGGAGGGCTAACACTGAAGCTTTCTTT.

This clone was found once. The V gene is TRBV18, the J gene TRBJ2-7; 7 positions agree with TRBD1. The J segment lost 0 bases and the V segment lost 3 bases, leaving 8 bases of the junction unmatched. The CDR3 extends over 16 amino acids. The germline V gene has CDR1 KGHSH and CDR2 LQKENI. CDR3 region: CASSPRPRDSSYEQYF. CDR3 sequence (DNA): TGTGCCAGCTCACCGCGACCCCGGGACAGCTCCTACGAGCAGTACTTC.

The rearrangement uses TRBV11-2 and TRBJ2-5; D possibly uses TRBD1 or TRBD2 (6 bases each). Per germline, CDR1 SGHAT and CDR2 FQNNGV. V was shortened by 3 bases and J by 5 bases, with 10 bases between the two germline ends. The CDR3 consists of 13 residues. CDR3 coding DNA: TGTGCCAGCAGCTTCGGGGGCGACGAGACCCAGTACTTC. This codes for CASSFGGDETQYF.

The V call is TRBV5-1, the J call TRBJ1-1; D remains ambiguous. V lost 6 bases and J 0 bases, leaving 12 bases between the germline ends. CDR3 length: 14 amino acids. Germline CDR1 reads SGHRS; CDR2 reads YFSETQ. The CDR3 region is CASILGPLNTEAFF. Here the CDR3 DNA reads TGCGCCAGCATTCTCGGACCGCTGAACACTGAAGCTTTCTTT.

This clone was counted only a few times. The rearrangement joins TRBV29-1 to TRBJ1-4; D is unclear. This CDR3 has 13 amino acids. Germline loops: CDR1 SQVTM, CDR2 ANQGSEA. V lost 6 bases and J lost 4, with 12 bases in between. In DNA form, the CDR3 reads TGCAGCGTCAGCGGGAGGGATAATGAAAAACTGTTTTTT. It encodes CSVSGRDNEKLFF.

In its sample, this clone ranks as medium-sized. The genes are TRBV5-1 and TRBJ2-3, with D perhaps TRBD2 (6 bases). The CDR3 is made up of 15 amino acids. The V gene's germline CDR1 is SGHRS and CDR2 YFSETQ. Deletions cut 5 bases from V and 2 bases from J, with 15 bases between. CDR3 nucleotides: TGCGCCAGCAGATCGGCGGGAATGGACACAGATACGCAGTATTTT. Residues: CASRSAGMDTDTQYF.

The rearrangement uses TRBV2 and TRBJ2-2; maybe TRBD2 (5 bases). Germline V gene sequence: CDR1 SNHLY, CDR2 FYNNEI. Trimming left V 7 bases short and J 4 bases short, with 10 bases between. There are 13 residues in the CDR3. This chain's CDR3 is CASTQTITGELFF. Here the CDR3 DNA reads TGTGCCAGCACCCAGACTATCACCGGGGAGCTGTTTTTT.

The rearrangement links TRBV10-2 to TRBJ2-1; 7 bases are shared with TRBD2. The CDR3 runs to 15 residues. V was pared by 4 bases and J by 2 bases, with 5 bases of the junction left unmatched. CDR1 and CDR2 from the germline V gene are WSHSY and SAAADI. The CDR3 DNA is TGCGCCAGCAGTGTAGTGGGGACTACCTACAATGAGCAGTTCTTC. Amino acid sequence: CASSVVGTTYNEQFF.

The chain joins TRBV29-1 to TRBJ2-2; D gene unclear. V was pared by 4 bases and J by 0 bases, with 3 bases between. The CDR3 sequence is 12 residues long. Per germline, CDR1 SQVTM and CDR2 ANQGSEA. For the CDR3, the DNA is TGCAGCGTTGGCGCGAACACCGGGGAGCTGTTTTTT. This translates into CSVGANTGELFF.

A remark on this clone: The junction departs from the called germline gene at one end, perhaps through a read error. The rearrangement uses TRBV4-1 and TRBJ1-1; TRBD1 agrees at 8 bases. Germline V gene lookup returns CDR1 MGHRA and CDR2 YSYEKL. The CDR3 runs to 15 residues. The CDR3 reads CASRQADRAYTEAFF. The CDR3 DNA follows: TGCGCCAGCAGGCAAGCGGACAGGGCTTACACTGAAGCTTTCTTT.

The gene calls are TRBV2 and TRBJ1-4; no definite D call. Germline V lookup: CDR1 SNHLY, CDR2 FYNNEI. This CDR3 is 14 amino acids long. Trimming cost V 7 bases and J 1 base, with 10 bases left between them. The CDR3 coding sequence is TGTGCCAGCATGAGGGCACTAACTAATGAAAAACTGTTTTTT. Translation: CASMRALTNEKLFF.

The chain recombines TRBV7-8 with TRBJ2-7; TRBD1 might be the D (5 bases). The V gene's germline CDR1 is SGHVS and CDR2 FQNEAQ. The CDR3 covers 15 residues. Trimming took off 5 bases at V and 0 bases at J, with 14 bases between the two ends. The chain's CDR3 is CASSVRQFPSYEQYF. The CDR3 DNA reads as TGTGCCAGCAGCGTACGACAGTTCCCCTCCTACGAGCAGTACTTC.

The chain is built from TRBV5-1 and TRBJ2-3, with D unclear. Germline V gives CDR1 SGHRS, CDR2 YFSETQ. The CDR3 extends over 11 amino acids. Trimming removed 6 bases at V and 0 bases at J, with 2 bases between. CDR3 bases: TGCGCCAGCACAAGCACAGATACGCAGTATTTT. Encoded protein: CASTSTDTQYF.

The chain is built from TRBV27 and TRBJ1-6; 9 positions agree with TRBD1. This CDR3 spans 15 amino acids. CDR1 is MNHEY, CDR2 SMNVEV, per germline (reference sequence). J lost 8 bases, V lost 5 bases, and 7 bases had no gene match. CDR3 in amino acids: CASSVDGTGYSPLHF. The CDR3 DNA is TGTGCCAGCAGTGTAGACGGGACAGGGTATTCACCCCTCCACTTT.

This clone was counted once. This sample includes further DNA sequences coding for the same CDR3. The V and J genes are TRBV30 and TRBJ1-5; 7 positions agree with TRBD1. This CDR3 region has 13 residues. The V gene's germline CDR1 is GTSNPN and CDR2 SVGIG (reference sequence). Germline trimming cut 1 base from V and 4 bases from J; bases unmatched to any gene: 1. DNA for the CDR3: TGTGCCTGGAGTGACAGGGGTAATCAGCCCCAGCATTTT. This translates into CAWSDRGNQPQHF.